This T cell receptor beta chain appears in the sequencing data of a study of T-cell memory formation after mild COVID-19. This clonotype was counted ten times or more. TCRdb called the 5' RACE reads again in MiXCR, with one record for every CDR3 protein. Of 450,000 to 700,000 distinct CDR3 sequences in the sample, roughly 17% are singletons; the top ten hold approximately 12%. Sequenced input: PBMCs or a T cell subset sorted from them (not recorded which). The source of this sequence is an adult woman who had mild COVID-19 (a few samples of this study predate the infection). Cell type and time point are not known.

DNA for the CDR3: TGCGCCAGCAGCCAAGTTGGAGGCGGAATTAGTTACAATGAGCAGTTCTTC. It translates to CASSQVGGGISYNEQFF. V and J are TRBV4-1 and TRBJ2-1; weak D call: TRBD2 (5 bases). V lost 1 base, J lost 4 bases, and 17 bases lay in between. Looked up from germline, CDR1 is MGHRA and CDR2 is YSYEKL. CDR3 size: 17 residues.